This is a list of T cell receptor beta chains from one sample in a study of OX40 agonist ivuxolimab in advanced cancers. Some clones are missing from TCRdb's copy, which holds only in-frame ones; the method was immunoSEQ multiplex PCR. This table holds 50,000 to 80,000 clones, about 90% found once. The starting material was CD4+ or CD8+ T cells sorted from blood, obtained in a trial of the OX40 agonist ivuxolimab. All receptors come from an adult with an advanced solid tumor such as melanoma, head and neck, liver or kidney cancer. CDR3s leave out the opening cysteine and the closing phenylalanine or tryptophan.

v_call	j_call	cdr3_aa
TRBV23-1	TRBJ1-3	ASSRPGKNTIY
TRBV9	TRBJ1-5	ASTEDQPQH
TRBV6-1	TRBJ2-2	ASSEAPSGELF
TRBV12-5	TRBJ2-2	ASGWEGLRPGELF
TRBV23-1	TRBJ2-2	ASSQLGTGELF
TRBV15	TRBJ2-7	ATSRESVRGSEQY
TRBV7-9	TRBJ2-6	ASSLGGVRANVLT
TRBV28	TRBJ1-2	ASALLGGAVYGYT
TRBV7-7	TRBJ2-2	ASSLEAGPTGELF
TRBV5-1	TRBJ1-1	ASSLVSGNTEAF
TRBV10-2	TRBJ2-1	ASRNRGSYNEQF
TRBV6-6	TRBJ1-2	ASLTGQIYGYT
TRBV5-8	TRBJ1-2	ASSLGQGSGYT
TRBV2	TRBJ1-4	ATKPGEVNEKLF
TRBV7-9	TRBJ2-5	ASSPLRLEETQY
TRBV11-1	TRBJ1-2	ASSSGTPRYGYT
TRBV20-1	TRBJ2-3	SARFTDTQY
TRBV19	TRBJ2-6	ASSSRVGQSGANVLT
TRBV2	TRBJ1-5	ASSPQRGRNQPQH
TRBV28	TRBJ2-1	ASSLLAGGPSSFEQF
TRBV29-1	TRBJ2-5	SAGQGSPRETQY
TRBV7-2	TRBJ2-5	ASRRETQY
TRBV30	TRBJ2-7	ACRQGTYEQY
TRBV19	TRBJ2-2	ASSALVGGANTGELF
TRBV30	TRBJ2-3	AWSVRTDTQY
TRBV7-2	TRBJ2-2	ASSFAGGTGELF
TRBV5-6	TRBJ1-5	ASSLERLGNQPQH
TRBV7-8	TRBJ2-5	ASSSQDRGRETQY
TRBV7-9	TRBJ1-3	ASSAGQDTNTIY
TRBV10-1	TRBJ2-5	ASSSGTSGSGETQY
TRBV7-7	TRBJ1-3	ASSLGTATSGNTIY
TRBV19	TRBJ1-1	ASSIGATNTEAF
TRBV4-2	TRBJ2-7	ASSQVGTGEYEQY
TRBV20-1	TRBJ2-3	SASDTHTQY
TRBV21-1	TRBJ1-5	ASNLDGKSNQPQH
TRBV6-6	TRBJ1-2	ASSYSGQGGYT
TRBV6-6	TRBJ2-1	ASSTRTGGHEQF
TRBV10-2	TRBJ1-2	ASRDNRVLSYT
TRBV2	TRBJ2-1	ASSEQAGAMIDEQF
TRBV15	TRBJ1-4	ATSRDRLTNEKLF
TRBV11-3	TRBJ1-3	ASSRQGSSGNTIY
TRBV2	TRBJ2-7	ASRQDGTYEQY
TRBV28	TRBJ2-4	ATQRGPKNIQY
TRBV29-1	TRBJ2-5	SSGGMGKETQY
TRBV5-1	TRBJ2-4	ASSPRDRGLRIQY
TRBV5-1	TRBJ2-7	ASSDGWGANYEQY
TRBV7-2	TRBJ1-4	ASSLQGASEKLF
TRBV28	TRBJ2-3	ASSSQGLAGGIDTQY